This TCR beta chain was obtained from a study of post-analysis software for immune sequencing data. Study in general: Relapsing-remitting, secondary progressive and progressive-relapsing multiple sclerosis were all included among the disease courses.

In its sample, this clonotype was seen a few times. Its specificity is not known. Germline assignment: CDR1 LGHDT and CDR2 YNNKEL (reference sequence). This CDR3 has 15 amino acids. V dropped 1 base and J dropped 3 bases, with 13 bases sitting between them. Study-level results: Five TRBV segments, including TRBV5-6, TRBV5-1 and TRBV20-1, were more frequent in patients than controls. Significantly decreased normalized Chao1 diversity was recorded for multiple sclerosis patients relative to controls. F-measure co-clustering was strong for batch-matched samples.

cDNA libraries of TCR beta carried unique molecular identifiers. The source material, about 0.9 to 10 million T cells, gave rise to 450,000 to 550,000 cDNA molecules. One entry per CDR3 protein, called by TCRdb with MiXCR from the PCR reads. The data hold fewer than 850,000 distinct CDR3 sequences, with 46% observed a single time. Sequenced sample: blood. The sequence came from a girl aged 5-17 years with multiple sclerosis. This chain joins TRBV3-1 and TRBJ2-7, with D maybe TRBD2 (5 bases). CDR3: CASSQGVANSYEQYF. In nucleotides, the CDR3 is TGTGCCAGCAGCCAAGGAGTAGCGAACAGCTACGAGCAGTACTTC.